This paragraph reports one T cell receptor beta chain. Its antigen is unknown. These data come from a study of T cell responses to AZD1222 COVID-19 vaccine. Findings and limits, study-wide: Females outnumbered males among donors, who were mostly white British; clonal diversity was possibly underestimated.

The ends lost 8 bases at V and 7 bases at J; junction bases unmatched: 11. Germline assignment: CDR1 MNHEY and CDR2 SVGAGI. The CDR3 consists of 14 residues. This table comes from immunoSEQ multiplex PCR, and its TCRdb copy is limited to in-frame clones, with some not included. This table holds 100,000 to 150,000 clones, 92% found once. The sample was peripheral blood, taken on day 0 of AZD1222 vaccination. The chain links TRBV6-5 to TRBJ1-5; 7 bases fit TRBD1. The clonotype originates from an adult in good health. Here the CDR3 DNA reads TGTGCCAGCGACTTCTCGGACAGGAGCCAGCCCCAGCATTTT. This encodes CASDFSDRSQPQHF.